Shown below are 21 T cell receptor beta chains from a single sample sequenced in a study of monozygotic twins with inflammatory bowel disease. With the 5' RACE reads reprocessed, TCRdb shows one record per CDR3 protein and no DNA. The sample holds under 200,000 distinct CDR3 sequences. Material: blood. The receptors come from a human donor with ulcerative colitis or Crohn's disease, or a healthy co-twin of an affected twin (not recorded which).

V usage is TRBV14 and J usage is TRBJ1-1; checking the TCRdb D call of TRBD1 is not possible without DNA. Germline values: CDR1 SGHDN, CDR2 FVKESK. The CDR3 runs 17 residues. CDR3: CASSVRDRGRFSTEAFF.

The V gene is TRBV24-1, the J gene TRBJ1-2; the D call from TCRdb, TRBD1, cannot be confirmed without DNA. This CDR3 comprises 13 residues. Germline CDR1 is KGHDR and CDR2 is SFDVKD. The CDR3 is CATSEGGCGGYTF.

J is TRBJ2-3 and V is TRBV24-1; TCRdb outputs TRBD1, but without DNA this stays unchecked. The CDR3 is 12 residues long. Germline values: CDR1 KGHDR, CDR2 SFDVKD. Here the CDR3 reads CATGQGGDTQYF.

The CDR3 loop reads CASSWGTTGGSYEQYF. J is TRBJ2-7 and V is TRBV5-1; TCRdb outputs TRBD1, but without DNA this stays unchecked. Germline V gives CDR1 SGHRS, CDR2 YFSETQ. The CDR3 length is 16 residues. The full variable domain, completed using reference TRBV5-1 and TRBJ2-7, is KAGVTQTPRYLIKTRGQQVTLSCSPISGHRSVSWYQQTPGQGLQFLFEYFSETQRNKGNFPGRFSGRQFSNSRSEMNVSTLELGDSALYLCASSWGTTGGSYEQYFGPGTRLTVT.

The CDR3 is CASSSDRVEEKLFF. The genes are TRBV5-1 and TRBJ1-4. This CDR3 contains 14 residues. Per germline, CDR1 SGHRS and CDR2 YFSETQ.

The gene calls are TRBV28 and TRBJ1-5. The germline V gene encodes CDR1 MDHEN and CDR2 SYDVKM. The CDR3 consists of 16 residues. CDR3 sequence reads: CASRFRGIYSNQPQHF.

This chain uses TRBV5-1 with TRBJ2-2; TCRdb designates TRBD1, a call that cannot be tested without DNA. CDR1 SGHRS and CDR2 YFSETQ come from the germline V gene. This CDR3 spans 17 amino acids. The CDR3: CASSRDPQTAGTGELFF.

The chain links TRBV3-1 to TRBJ2-6. Germline-derived CDR1 and CDR2 are LGHDT and YNNKEL (reference sequence). This CDR3 contains 16 residues. CDR3 amino acids: CASSQVVLSGANVLTF.

The CDR3 loop reads CASSQSGDNWHEQYF. The gene calls are TRBV23-1 and TRBJ2-7; TCRdb gives TRBD1 as the D gene, but with no DNA this cannot be confirmed. TRBV23-1 is identified as an open reading frame with a role that is uncertain. The CDR3 extends over 15 amino acids.

The rearrangement joins TRBV6-6 to TRBJ2-5; TCRdb's D call, TRBD2, is unchecked because there is no DNA. Germline V gene sequence: CDR1 MNHNY, CDR2 SVGAGI (reference sequence). The CDR3 loop spans 13 amino acids. This CDR3 reads CASFLAGQETQYF.

The rearrangement joins TRBV15 to TRBJ2-5; checking the TCRdb D call of TRBD1 is not possible without DNA. From germline, CDR1 is LNHNV and CDR2 YYDKDF (reference sequence). The length of the CDR3 is 16 residues. CDR3 protein: CATSPGGTAYQETQYF.

This chain uses TRBV5-1 with TRBJ1-4. This CDR3 is 15 amino acids long. Germline loops: CDR1 SGHRS, CDR2 YFSETQ. CDR3: CASSTSIATNEKLFF.

The chain employs TRBV7-2 and TRBJ2-3; TCRdb gives TRBD1 as the D gene, but with no DNA this cannot be confirmed. Germline values: CDR1 SGHTA, CDR2 FQGNSA. The CDR3 sequence is 14 residues long. The CDR3 is CASSPGLASDTQYF. The entire variable domain, with the rest obtained from reference TRBV7-2 and TRBJ2-3, is as follows: GAGVSQSPSNKVTEKGKDVELRCDPISGHTALYWYRQSLGQGLEFLIYFQGNSAPDKSGLPSDRFSAERTGGSVSTLTIQRTQQEDSAVYLCASSPGLASDTQYFGPGTRLTVL.

The chain joins TRBV27 to TRBJ2-7; TCRdb proposes TRBD1, but this gene call is untestable without DNA. Looked up from germline, CDR1 is MNHEY and CDR2 is SMNVEV (reference sequence). The CDR3 covers 15 residues. The CDR3 region is CASSSRRGLNYEQYF.

J is TRBJ2-7 and V is TRBV28; without DNA, the TCRdb call of TRBD1 cannot be checked. Germline lookup yields CDR1 MDHEN and CDR2 SYDVKM. This CDR3 region has 14 residues. The CDR3 region is CASSLDRGISEQYF. Supplemented by reference TRBV28 and TRBJ2-7, the full variable domain reads DVKVTQSSRYLVKRTGEKVFLECVQDMDHENMFWYRQDPGLGLRLIYFSYDVKMKEKGDIPEGYSVSREKKERFSLILESASTNQTSMYLCASSLDRGISEQYFGPGTRLTVT.

The chain carries TRBV7-9 and TRBJ2-7; the TRBD1 assignment by TCRdb is unverifiable without DNA. Germline-derived CDR1 and CDR2 are SEHNR and FQNEAQ (reference sequence). The CDR3 length is 16 residues. The chain's CDR3 is CASSFHRDSRTYEQYF. Combining the CDR3 with reference TRBV7-9 and TRBJ2-7 gives the whole variable domain DTGVSQNPRHKITKRGQNVTFRCDPISEHNRLYWYRQTLGQGPEFLTYFQNEAQLEKSRLLSDRFSAERPKGSFSTLEIQRTEQGDSAMYLCASSFHRDSRTYEQYFGPGTRLTVT.

V usage is TRBV7-3 and J usage is TRBJ2-1. This CDR3 is 13 amino acids long. Germline V CDR1 and CDR2: SGHTA, FQGTGA. CDR3: CASSLTLQNEQFF.

This chain uses TRBV20-1 with TRBJ2-7; TCRdb gives TRBD2 as the D gene, but with no DNA this cannot be confirmed. The V gene's germline CDR1 is DFQATT and CDR2 SNEGSKA (reference sequence). This CDR3 has 15 residues. This chain's CDR3 is CSARKISGSYYEQYF.

V gene TRBV27 combines with J gene TRBJ1-5. The CDR3 is 16 residues long. Germline CDR1 is MNHEY and CDR2 is SMNVEV (reference sequence). Here the CDR3 reads CASSLSPNSLNQPQHF.

The chain recombines TRBV12-3 or TRBV12-4 with TRBJ1-5. The CDR3 totals 15 residues. The CDR3 loop is CASSLGRGSNQPQHF.

CDR3 region: CASRWTGGTEAFF. The rearrangement links TRBV19 to TRBJ1-1; the TRBD1 assignment by TCRdb is unverifiable without DNA. From germline, CDR1 is LNHDA and CDR2 SQIVND (reference sequence). CDR3 length: 13 residues.